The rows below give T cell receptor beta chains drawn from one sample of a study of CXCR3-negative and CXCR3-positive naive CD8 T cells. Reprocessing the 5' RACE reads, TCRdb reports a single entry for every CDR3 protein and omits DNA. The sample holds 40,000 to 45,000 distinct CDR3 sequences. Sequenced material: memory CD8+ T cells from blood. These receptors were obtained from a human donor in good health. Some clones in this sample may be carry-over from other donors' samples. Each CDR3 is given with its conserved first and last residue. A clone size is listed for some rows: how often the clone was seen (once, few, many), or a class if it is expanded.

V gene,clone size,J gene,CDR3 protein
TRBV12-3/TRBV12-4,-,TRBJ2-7,CASSLEGGYEQYF
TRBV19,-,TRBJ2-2,CASSIFSGGAPGELFF
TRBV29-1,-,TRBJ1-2,CSAGPEGFYGYTF
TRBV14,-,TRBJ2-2,CASSQEDRGTGELFF
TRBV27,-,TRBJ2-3,CASSSLAGGVTDTQYF
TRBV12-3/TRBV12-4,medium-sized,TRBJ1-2,CASSPRPANYGYTF
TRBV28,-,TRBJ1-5,CASSFFWSGGRGNQPQHF
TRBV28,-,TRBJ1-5,CASTLVQGIQPQHF
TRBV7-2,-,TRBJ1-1,CASSLAPATEAFF
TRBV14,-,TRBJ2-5,CASSQDWAGQETQYF
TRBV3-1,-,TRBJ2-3,CASSQVFAGGNTDTQYF
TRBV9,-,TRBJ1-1,CASSVVDSHTEAFF
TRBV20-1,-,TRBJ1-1,CSARDRNLTGWAFF
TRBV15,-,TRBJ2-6,CATSRESLGSGANVLTF
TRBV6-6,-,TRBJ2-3,CASSPGEASDTQYF
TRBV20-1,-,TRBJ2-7,CSAPLRRGALFSSYEQYF
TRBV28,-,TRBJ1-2,CATPNVTPEYGYTF
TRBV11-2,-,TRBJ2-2,CASSLGFTGELFF
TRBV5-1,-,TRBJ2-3,CASSSHPKLAGGPDTQYF
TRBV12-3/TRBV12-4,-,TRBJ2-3,CASSLQGSDTQYF
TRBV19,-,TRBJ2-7,CASSISDSYSSYEQYF
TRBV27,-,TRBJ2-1,CASSLAGPGGEQFF
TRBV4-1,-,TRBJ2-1,CASSLSGDQSSYNEQFF
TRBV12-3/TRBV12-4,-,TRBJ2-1,CASSFWTSGNEQFF
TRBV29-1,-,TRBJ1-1,CSVEDNTSEAFF
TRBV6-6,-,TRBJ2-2,CASCLQGGTGELFF
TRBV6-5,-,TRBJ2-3,CASSYPAAGGLGDTQYF
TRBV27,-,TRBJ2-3,CASSTGLYTDTQYF
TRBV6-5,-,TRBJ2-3,CASSYGAGGVPDTQYF
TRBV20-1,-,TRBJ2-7,CSARDPTSGDSYEQYF
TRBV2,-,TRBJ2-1,CASSPAGEIYNEQFF
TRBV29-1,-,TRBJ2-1,CSGVGGSYNEQFF
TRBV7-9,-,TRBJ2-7,CATAGTGEYEQYF
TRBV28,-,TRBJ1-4,CASSPDRTEKLFF
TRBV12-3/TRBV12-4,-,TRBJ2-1,CASSLGGNEQFF
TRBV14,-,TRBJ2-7,CASSQDWGYEQYF
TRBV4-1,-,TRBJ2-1,CASSQVGGDNGQFF
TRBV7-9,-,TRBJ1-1,CASSRPGGGGTEAFF
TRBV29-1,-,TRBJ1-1,CSVVGAAEAFF
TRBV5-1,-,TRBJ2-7,CASSLDRGIGYEQYF
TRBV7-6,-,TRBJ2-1,CASSLGVSRNEQFF
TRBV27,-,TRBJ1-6,CASSTLPGQVNSPLHF
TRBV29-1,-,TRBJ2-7,CSVEIWGTYEQYF
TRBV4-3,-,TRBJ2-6,CASSQQQGSGANVLTF
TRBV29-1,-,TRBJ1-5,CSVTGGSNQPQHF
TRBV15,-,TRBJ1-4,CATSGHGRDSGFSEKLFF
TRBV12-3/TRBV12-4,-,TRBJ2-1,CASSFLGNEQFF